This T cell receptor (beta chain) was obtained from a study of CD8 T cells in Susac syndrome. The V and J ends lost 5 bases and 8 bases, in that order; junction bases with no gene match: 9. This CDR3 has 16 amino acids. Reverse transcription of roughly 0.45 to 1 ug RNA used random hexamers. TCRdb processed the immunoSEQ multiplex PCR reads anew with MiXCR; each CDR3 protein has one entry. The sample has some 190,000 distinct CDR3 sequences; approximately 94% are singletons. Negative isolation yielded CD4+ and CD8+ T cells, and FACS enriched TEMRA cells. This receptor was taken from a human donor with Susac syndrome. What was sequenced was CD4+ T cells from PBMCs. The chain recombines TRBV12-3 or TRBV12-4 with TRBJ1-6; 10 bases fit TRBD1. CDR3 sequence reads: CASSHGTGAGDSPLHF. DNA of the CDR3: TGTGCCAGCAGTCATGGGACAGGGGCCGGAGATTCACCCCTCCACTTT.